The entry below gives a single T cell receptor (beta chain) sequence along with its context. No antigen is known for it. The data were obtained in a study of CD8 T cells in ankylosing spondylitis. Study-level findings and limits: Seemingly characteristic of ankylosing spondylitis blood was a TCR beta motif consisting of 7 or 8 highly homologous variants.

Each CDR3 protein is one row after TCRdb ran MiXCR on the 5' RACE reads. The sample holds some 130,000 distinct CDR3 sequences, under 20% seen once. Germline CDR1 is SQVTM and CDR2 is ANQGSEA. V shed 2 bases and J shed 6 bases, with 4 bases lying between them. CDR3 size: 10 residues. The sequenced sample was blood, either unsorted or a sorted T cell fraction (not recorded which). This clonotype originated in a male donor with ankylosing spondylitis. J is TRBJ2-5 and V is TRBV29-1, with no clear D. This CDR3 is CSVEKQTQYF. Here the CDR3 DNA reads TGCAGCGTTGAAAAACAGACCCAGTACTTC.